What follows is one TCR beta chain and its context. In the study's own analysis: Estimated nucleated cell counts came from reference gene primer amplification. Measured with immunoSEQ multiplex PCR; TCRdb has only the in-frame clones, and not every one. The DNA gave D and trimming, while V, J and clone size come from that table. Here the sample spans roughly 200,000 clones, around 87% being singletons. This entry is derived from a study of blood T cell repertoires in COVID-19. Background on the study: In each case, the material was cDNA or gDNA derived from T cells, B-cell-depleted T cells, or PBMCs.

The CDR3 consists of 17 residues. Germline values: CDR1 LNHNV, CDR2 YYDKDF (reference sequence). The V and J ends lost 5 bases and 7 bases respectively, with 24 bases between them. The chain is built from TRBV15 and TRBJ1-5; possibly TRBD1 for D (6 bases). The sample comprised peripheral blood. The sequence came from a man aged 35-49 years with active or convalescent COVID-19. CDR3 residues: CATSSRRGGAIRQPQHF. In DNA form, the CDR3 reads TGTGCCACCAGCTCCCGCCGGGGGGGGGCGATTCGACAGCCCCAGCATTTT.